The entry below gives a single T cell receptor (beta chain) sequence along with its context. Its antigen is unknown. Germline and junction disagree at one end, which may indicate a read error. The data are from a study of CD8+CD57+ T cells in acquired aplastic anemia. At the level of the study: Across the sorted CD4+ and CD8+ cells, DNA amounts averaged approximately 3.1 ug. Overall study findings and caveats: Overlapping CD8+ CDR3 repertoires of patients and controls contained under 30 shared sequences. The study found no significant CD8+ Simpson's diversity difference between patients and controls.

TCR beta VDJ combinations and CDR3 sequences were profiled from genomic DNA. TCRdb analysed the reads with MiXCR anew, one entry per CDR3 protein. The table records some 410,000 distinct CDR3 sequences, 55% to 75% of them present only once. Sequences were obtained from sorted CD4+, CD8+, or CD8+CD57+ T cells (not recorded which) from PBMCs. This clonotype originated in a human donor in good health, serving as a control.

The CDR3 bases are TGTGCCACCAGCCGACATACCGGGGACACTGAAGCTTTCTTT. Protein sequence: CATSRHTGDTEAFF. The V call is TRBV9, the J call TRBJ1-1, with D unresolved. The CDR3 consists of 14 residues. Germline assignment: CDR1 SGDLS and CDR2 YYNGEE.